This T cell receptor beta chain was recovered during a study of T-cell reconstitution after alpha-beta-depleted transplantation in children. Broader study findings: Certain patients had high TCRbeta diversity at day 60, and it came from recipient T cells and thymic progenitors that survived. Expanded clones from the graft, numbering several hundred, reportedly supplied alpha-beta T cells about two months after transplant. A year had passed since transplant, and T-cell counts and diversity by then came mostly from newly produced T cells.

Details on this clonotype: Its antigen is still unknown.

A library of TCRbeta sequences, prepared with unique molecular identifiers, was generated. MiXCR was run by TCRdb on the PCR reads, yielding one entry per CDR3 protein. The table lists about 980,000 distinct CDR3 sequences, about 29% of them singletons. CDR3 length: 15 amino acids. CDR1 DFQATT and CDR2 SNEGSKA come from the germline V gene (reference sequence). V was cut by 2 bases and J by 2 bases, with 12 bases left in between. The J gene is TRBJ2-2, the V gene TRBV20-1; possibly TRBD2 for D (7 bases). Here the sequenced sample was PBMCs, mostly from graft donor cells, taken 360 days after TCRalphabeta/CD19-depleted stem cell transplant. This TCR was recovered from a boy under three years old who had a stem cell transplant for SCID, so the T cells may come from the graft donor. The chain's CDR3 is CSARSGGANTGELFF. CDR3 DNA sequence: TGCAGTGCTAGAAGTGGGGGGGCCAACACCGGGGAGCTGTTTTTT.